A selection of T cell receptor beta chains follows, all from one sample in a study of T cell clones after liver transplantation. TCRdb's table, derived via immunoSEQ multiplex PCR, lists solely in-frame clones and lacks some. The top ten clones hold approximately 2.9% of a sample with 24,000 or so clones, 69% of them seen once. The input for sequencing was CD4+ T cells from blood, taken before liver transplant. These receptors all come from a human donor who received a liver transplant. CDR3s include the opening cysteine and the closing phenylalanine or tryptophan. The D gene is left open where the match is weak.

D gene: NA; V gene: TRBV2; CDR3 protein: CASSRDPRDNQPQHF
D gene: NA; V gene: TRBV6-1; CDR3 protein: CASSDETGNNSPLHF
D gene: NA; V gene: TRBV5-1; CDR3 protein: CASSLGTYEQYF
D gene: NA; V gene: TRBV2; CDR3 protein: CASRGEGTQYF
D gene: TRBD1; V gene: TRBV11-2; CDR3 protein: CASSLHRGLGTDTQYF
D gene: TRBD2; V gene: TRBV19; CDR3 protein: CASSNWGLAGGAQYF
D gene: TRBD1; V gene: TRBV4-3; CDR3 protein: CASSQRHQGAGNTIYF
D gene: TRBD1; V gene: TRBV28; CDR3 protein: CASSQQQGRAFF
D gene: NA; V gene: TRBV19; CDR3 protein: CASRYDQGELFF
D gene: NA; V gene: TRBV7-8; CDR3 protein: CASSPLLTYSNYGYTF
D gene: NA; V gene: TRBV27; CDR3 protein: CASSAETQYF
D gene: NA; V gene: TRBV29-1; CDR3 protein: CSARRGDTQYF
D gene: NA; V gene: TRBV28; CDR3 protein: CPPWVSGYTF